This TCR beta chain was sequenced for a study of shared clonotypes between healthy human individuals. Overall study: Per-donor plates numbered three CD4 naive, three CD4 memory, two CD8 naive and one CD8 memory.

Execution of the assay was at deep level. The protocol was immunoSEQ multiplex PCR, while the TCRdb copy is restricted to in-frame clones and leaves out a portion. The sample shows roughly 1,100,000 clones, around 75% of them seen only once. About this clone itself: Its antigen is not identified.

This CDR3 has 13 residues. V was clipped by 5 bases and J by 3 bases, with 10 bases between them. Germline V CDR1 and CDR2: GTSNPN, SVGIG (reference sequence). Overall study results and limits: Between a handful of donors, naive CD4 clonotypes were shared at a level of around 5.1%.

The TCR was taken from a man aged 18 to 29 in good health. Sequencing input: memory CD4+ T cells sorted from blood. Documented subset: CD45RA-negative fraction. This rearrangement joins TRBV30 to TRBJ1-4; D is perhaps TRBD1 (6 bases). CDR3 region: CAWGRGANEKLFF. The CDR3 coding sequence is TGTGCCTGGGGTAGGGGGGCTAATGAAAAACTGTTTTTT. Looking up the rest from reference TRBV30 and TRBJ1-4 gives the full variable domain: SQTIHQWPATLVQPVGSPLSLECTVEGTSNPNLYWYRQAAGRGLQLLFYSVGIGQISSEVPQNLSASRPQDRQFILSSKKLLLSDSGFYLCAWGRGANEKLFFGSGTQLSVL.